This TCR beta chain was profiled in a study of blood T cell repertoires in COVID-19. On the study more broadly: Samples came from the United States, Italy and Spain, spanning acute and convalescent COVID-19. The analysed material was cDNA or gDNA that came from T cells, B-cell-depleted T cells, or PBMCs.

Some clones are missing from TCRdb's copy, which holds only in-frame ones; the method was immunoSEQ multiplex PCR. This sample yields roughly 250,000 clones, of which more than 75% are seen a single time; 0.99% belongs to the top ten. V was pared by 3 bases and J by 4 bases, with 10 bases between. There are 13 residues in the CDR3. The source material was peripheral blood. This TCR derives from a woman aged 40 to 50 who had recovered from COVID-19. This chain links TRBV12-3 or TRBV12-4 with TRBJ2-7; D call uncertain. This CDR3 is CASSFGPVYEQYF. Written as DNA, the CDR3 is TGTGCCAGCAGTTTTGGGCCAGTGTACGAGCAGTACTTC.